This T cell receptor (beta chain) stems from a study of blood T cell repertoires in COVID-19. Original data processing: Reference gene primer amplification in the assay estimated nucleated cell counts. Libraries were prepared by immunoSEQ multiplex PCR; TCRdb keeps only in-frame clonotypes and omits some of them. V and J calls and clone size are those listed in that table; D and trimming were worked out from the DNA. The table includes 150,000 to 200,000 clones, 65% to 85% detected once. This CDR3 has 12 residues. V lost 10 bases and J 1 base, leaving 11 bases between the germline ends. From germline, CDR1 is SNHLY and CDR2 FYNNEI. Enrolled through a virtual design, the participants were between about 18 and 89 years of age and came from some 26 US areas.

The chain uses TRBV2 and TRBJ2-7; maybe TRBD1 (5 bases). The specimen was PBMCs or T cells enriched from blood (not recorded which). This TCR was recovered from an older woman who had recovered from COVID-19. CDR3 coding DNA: TGTGCCATAACTCAGGGTTCCTACGAGCAGTACTTC. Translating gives CAITQGSYEQYF.